This entry concerns a single T cell receptor beta chain. Its antigen remains unidentified. No qualities accompany the bases; no much larger clone lies one base away. CDR1 and CDR2 are drawn from the germline V gene (reference sequence): LNHNV, YYDKDF. Reading from cysteine to phenylalanine, the CDR3 counts 16 amino acids. Just the 48-base CDR3 DNA is kept, in frame starting at base 1. The junction carries 14 bases between V and J, which are trimmed by 3 bases and 2 bases respectively. This sample is part of a study of cytomegalovirus exposure and HLA in healthy donors (dated by TCRdb to between 2016 and 2019). For context, the study as a whole: According to an earlier analysis of a few hundred of the donors, some 170 million T cells yielded 100 million or so unique TCR beta sequences and roughly 280 Gb of sequence data. In the later analysis, no new phenotypic data were used to find candidate immune exposures; instead, reliance was placed on TCR beta sequences and their occurrence across donors. HLA typing included class I and class II loci at four-digit resolution. A separate validation cohort of roughly 120 different subjects was used in addition to the roughly 720-subject first cohort. To decide whether each TCR beta V gene segment behaved as functional or pseudogenic, an earlier analysis of some 570 of the donors relied on high-throughput TCR beta sequencing. Genome-wide SNP genotypes for about three fifths of the roughly 670 donors were used in a later genetic analysis, which treated that subset as a discovery cohort. Donor age, sex, ethnicity and CMV serostatus were compiled together with the repertoire data. The study used immunosequencing to profile the T cell repertoires of 666 subjects and linked those repertoires to cytomegalovirus serostatus. About five DR-DQ haplotypes were treated as single units for association and clustering because of strong linkage in the cohort. Of the approximately 400 genotyped donors, approximately 81% were placed in the genetic ancestry cluster associated with self-reported Caucasian donors. To predict cytomegalovirus infection status, the study brought together high-throughput TCR immunosequencing, statistical association of individual TCRs with disease status, and machine learning. Typing coverage differed by locus: A, B, C, DRB1 and DQB1 were typed in about 620-630 donors, DQA1 in roughly 500, DPA1 in roughly 590, and DPB1 in 450 to 480. All discovery cohort repertoires had been generated using a single sequencing platform. Approximately 310 gigabases of sequencing data and 80 million or so unique TCR sequences were included in an early release covering over 600 HLA-typed donors. The study aimed to test whether cataloging public T cell receptors could reveal signatures of past pathogen exposure. A later analysis re-examined previously published TCR beta repertoires from just over 650 donors and added high-resolution HLA genotyping to investigate patterns of TCR occurrence. Across some 400 genotyped donors of the cohort, an average of roughly 250,000 unique TCR beta nucleotide sequences per donor were sequenced, and roughly a sixth of those sequences were non-productive.

The cohort comprised several hundred healthy bone marrow donors. At the time of sampling, every cohort member was nominally healthy, though immune exposures that went unrecorded were likely present. The donor was CMV seropositive and belonged to the group of 250 to 300 seropositive cohort members. Every donor gave a peripheral blood sample, and the peripheral blood mononuclear cells from that sample were used for TCR beta sequencing. The Qiagen DNeasy Blood Extraction Kit was used to extract genomic DNA from the blood cell samples. On the study overall, not on this receptor specifically: In a later genetic analysis, a missense DCLRE1C variant was associated with V-gene and J-gene trimming of TCR beta chains, and the association was replicated in an independent cohort. According to a later analysis, parvovirus B19, influenza, CMV and Epstein-Barr virus appeared linked to several top co-occurrence clusters. The only immune exposure information available for the cohort was CMV serostatus. In an earlier analysis of around 500 of the donors, most TCR beta V segments appeared in productive rearrangements about 87% or about 30% of the time, broadly matching IMGT annotations. The study gave a list of some 150 TCR beta chains associated with cytomegalovirus. In a later analysis, most CMV-associated TCR beta chains were found to appear HLA-restricted, with HLA associations seemingly driven largely by CMV exposure. Linkage disequilibrium might explain the correlated functional status among segregating V segments, but an unknown experimental factor could not be ruled out. A further reported finding was that TCR beta sequences accurately predicted the HLA-A and HLA-B alleles for most subjects in the first cohort. In a later analysis, the rate of TCR association differed among HLA loci, with DRB1 alleles having the most associated TCRs and HLA-C alleles having the fewest. Cytomegalovirus status was reported to be diagnosed by the classifier with high specificity and sensitivity in both the original and validation cohorts. Roughly uniform sequencing depth across donors was assumed in presence/absence analyses, although this assumption may not hold. A later genetic analysis reported fewer N-insertions in productive TCRs among donors in an Asian-associated ancestry cluster than the roughly 720-donor mean. A group of highly shared sequence variants was considered likely to be a technical artifact of the sequencing pipeline. The authors suggested that the approach could potentially be generalized to other disease states and immunological phenotypes. When HLA alleles, especially DR and DQ, strongly co-occurred, attributing TCR associations to individual alleles was difficult. Some IMGT-functional V segments, including TRBV6-2 and TRBV6-3, could not be told apart with the 87-base-pair reads, so those segments were excluded. Across donors, most TCR sequences were observed very rarely, whereas some public TCRs were present in many individuals. In a later analysis, HLA-associated TCR beta chains were found to be more clonally expanded and to have lower generation probabilities than equally common non-associated chains. Because counts were too low, fewer than 20 rarely observed V segments, including chromosome 9 orphons, were excluded from the earlier analysis of 587 of the donors. In vitro tests confirmed that a few of the cytomegalovirus-associated TCR beta chains recognize cytomegalovirus antigens. Because some donors lacked HLA typing at each locus, the association tests relied only on the typed subset. A later analysis associated some 17,000 TCR beta sequences with specific HLA alleles at a false discovery rate of 0.05. The cohort was sequenced for TCR beta chains only, and without alpha or paired-chain data the features that could be detected were limited.

Libraries were prepared through the immunoSEQ multiplex PCR assay. A mixture of 60 forward primers for TCR Vbeta segments and 13 reverse primers for TCR Jbeta segments was used in the multiplex PCR. A multiplex PCR assay on genomic DNA amplified the CDR3 region of rearranged TCR beta genes. The Illumina HiSeq System was used to sequence the amplified TCR beta libraries as 87-base-pair reads. Concerning the study's data processing: A later analysis tallied some 79 million unique TCR beta chains across the approximately 670 repertoires, and about 10 million of those chains were shared by two or more donors. Raw reads were error-corrected and collapsed into unique sequences with a nearest-neighbor algorithm that merged closely related sequences to remove PCR and sequencing errors. To assign V, D and J gene segments, CDR3 sequences were aligned to IMGT reference sequences. For a sequence to be retained, a match of at least six nucleotides to both a V gene segment and a J gene segment was required. Rearrangements were called productive when the CDR3 lacked stop codons and stayed in frame with V and J; all others were non-productive. Following IMGT convention, CDR3 was defined as the stretch from the second conserved V-encoded cysteine up to the conserved J-encoded phenylalanine. In an earlier analysis of more than 550 of the donors, sequences lacking an unambiguous match to a single V gene segment were excluded. In an earlier analysis of about 590 of the donors, a V segment was called functional when productive rearrangements were above 56.7%, and segregating when the standard deviation between donors exceeded 5%. To diagnose cytomegalovirus status from the catalog of TCR beta chain sequences, a statistical classification framework was built. A later analysis assigned V and J genes by comparing TCR nucleotide sequences with IMGT/GENE-DB human TR gene sequences. The TCRdist pipeline was used in a later analysis to assign CDR3 sequences and most-parsimonious VDJ recombination scenarios. In a later analysis, each TCR beta chain was defined by its CDR3 amino acid sequence together with its V-gene family, and reads lacking a unique V-gene family were excluded. To address suspected cross-contamination and a sequencing artifact, a later analysis removed 450 to 700 highly shared, low-generation-probability nucleotide sequences. In a later analysis, a clonal expansion index for each public chain was calculated from normalized within-repertoire ranks of inferred template counts. Generation probabilities in a later analysis came from a VDJ recombination model fitted to out-of-frame rearrangements, and those results were checked against IGoR. In a later analysis, hypergeometric tests were used to score TCR-TCR, TCR-HLA and TCR-CMV co-occurrence, with a repertoire-size bias correction applied to TCR pairs. False discovery rates were estimated in a later analysis by permuting HLA or CMV assignments 20 times. A later analysis grouped co-occurring TCRs with DBSCAN, adding TCRdist sequence similarity when clustering within HLA-allele-positive subsets. For co-occurrence clustering, repertoires with fewer than 30,000 or more than 120,000 public chains were excluded, along with about five repertoires with anomalous nucleotide sharing. TCRdb provides this immuneACCESS table in a form limited to in-frame rearrangements. Some clones are lacking; in checked studies, under half of them reflect an unresolved V gene, and why the rest are absent is not known. D and trimming were read from the DNA, whereas the V and J calls and clone size are those reported in that table. The sample yields around 130,000 clones; roughly 82% were counted once. The ten most abundant clones make up 2.5% to 3% of the sample.

This TCR was sampled from a woman aged 18-30 years in good health and CMV-seropositive. The chain is made from TRBV15 and TRBJ1-3, with no confident D gene call. Sequencing was carried out using PBMCs. CDR3 reads: CATSSSREGTGNTIYF. At the DNA level, the sequence is TGTGCCACCAGCAGCTCAAGGGAGGGCACTGGAAACACCATATATTTT.